This T cell receptor (beta chain) was obtained from a study of T cells after yellow fever vaccination. From germline, CDR1 is ENHRY and CDR2 SYGVKD. The V gene lost 6 bases and the J gene lost 1 base, with 7 bases spanning the gap. The length of the CDR3 is 13 residues. UMIs were added to TCR cDNA along with a universal primer site when it was made by 5'RACE template switching. MiXCR, applied by TCRdb to the 5' RACE reads, yields one record per CDR3 protein. Found here are 610,000 or so distinct CDR3 sequences, roughly an eighth of them singletons; the top ten hold 15%. This clonotype has just a few counts. Its cognate antigen is unknown. Broader study findings: Post-booster repertoires contained most primary-vaccination clones again (approximately 97% CD4, about 88% CD8).

This chain joins TRBV10-3 and TRBJ1-3, with D possibly being TRBD1 (6 bases). This receptor was identified in a man between 25 and 39 years old who received the YFV17D yellow fever vaccine. The source was PBMCs, collected on the day of the yellow fever booster vaccination. DNA for the CDR3: TGTGCCATCAGACAGGGATCTGGAAACACCATATATTTT. It is translated as CAIRQGSGNTIYF.